The rows below give T cell receptor beta chains drawn from one sample of a study of blood T cell repertoires in COVID-19. Generated by immunoSEQ multiplex PCR, the TCRdb table keeps only in-frame clones and is missing some. The sample carries around 160,000 clones, approximately 87% recorded once. Sequences were obtained from peripheral blood. These receptors came from a woman in her seventies with COVID-19, enrolled during active disease. CDR3s include the opening cysteine and the closing phenylalanine or tryptophan. D genes are given only for firm matches. A clone size is listed for some rows: how often the clone was seen (once, few, many), or a class if it is expanded.

v_call: TRBV5-1
clone_size: -
j_call: TRBJ1-3
d_call: TRBD1
cdr3_nt: TGCGCCAGCAGCCTACAGACAGGGGGATCCGGAAACACCATATATTTT
cdr3_aa: CASSLQTGGSGNTIYF

v_call: TRBV7-3
clone_size: -
j_call: TRBJ1-2
d_call: TRBD1
cdr3_nt: TGTGCCAGCAGCTTGGGACAGGGTAGTGGCTACACCTTC
cdr3_aa: CASSLGQGSGYTF

v_call: TRBV4-1
clone_size: few
j_call: TRBJ1-2
d_call: TRBD1
cdr3_nt: TGCGCCAGCAGCCCCGGGACAGGGTTTTATTATGGTGGCTACACCTTC
cdr3_aa: CASSPGTGFYYGGYTF

v_call: TRBV5-1
clone_size: -
j_call: TRBJ1-2
d_call: -
cdr3_nt: TGCGCCAGCAGCCAGGATGGGAGTAACTATGGCTACACCTTC
cdr3_aa: CASSQDGSNYGYTF

v_call: TRBV14
clone_size: once
j_call: TRBJ2-1
d_call: TRBD2
cdr3_nt: TGTGCCAGCAGCCGGAAGGGACTAGCGGGGGGGGATAGACCACCCGAGCAGTTCTTC
cdr3_aa: CASSRKGLAGGDRPPEQFF

v_call: TRBV2
clone_size: -
j_call: TRBJ2-1
d_call: TRBD2
cdr3_nt: TGTGCCAGCTCGCTAGCGGGCAATGAGCAGTTCTTC
cdr3_aa: CASSLAGNEQFF

v_call: TRBV7-9
clone_size: -
j_call: TRBJ1-5
d_call: TRBD1
cdr3_nt: TGTGCCAGCAGCCTCGGGACAGGCAATCAGCCCCAGCATTTT
cdr3_aa: CASSLGTGNQPQHF

v_call: TRBV14
clone_size: -
j_call: TRBJ1-3
d_call: -
cdr3_nt: TGTGCCAGCAGCCAAGATAGGGGCCAGTTGAGCTCTGGAAACACCATATATTTT
cdr3_aa: CASSQDRGQLSSGNTIYF

v_call: TRBV10-3
clone_size: -
j_call: TRBJ1-6
d_call: TRBD1
cdr3_nt: TGTGCCATCAGCACCGACAGGGTTATCTCACCCCTCCACTTT
cdr3_aa: CAISTDRVISPLHF

v_call: TRBV7-2
clone_size: once
j_call: TRBJ1-3
d_call: -
cdr3_nt: TGTGCCAGCAGCTCCGGGACACGGGTTTTAGTTTTT
cdr3_aa: CASSSGTRVLVF

v_call: TRBV2
clone_size: -
j_call: TRBJ2-7
d_call: TRBD2
cdr3_nt: TGTGCCAGCAGTGAAGATCAGCGGGGGGGCTCCGTCGAGCAGTACTTC
cdr3_aa: CASSEDQRGGSVEQYF

v_call: TRBV2
clone_size: once
j_call: TRBJ1-4
d_call: -
cdr3_nt: TGTGCCAGCAGTGAGGACAGATCAAAGGGTGAAAAACTGTTTTTT
cdr3_aa: CASSEDRSKGEKLFF

v_call: TRBV5-1
clone_size: -
j_call: TRBJ1-3
d_call: TRBD1
cdr3_nt: TGCGCCAGCAGCTTACAACAGGGGGCGAGTGGAAACACCATATATTTT
cdr3_aa: CASSLQQGASGNTIYF

v_call: TRBV7-9
clone_size: -
j_call: TRBJ2-7
d_call: TRBD1
cdr3_nt: TGTGCCAGCAGTACAGGGGGGTCTTTTGAGCAGTACTTC
cdr3_aa: CASSTGGSFEQYF

v_call: TRBV3-1/TRBV3-2
clone_size: once
j_call: TRBJ1-1
d_call: -
cdr3_nt: TGTGCCAGCAGCCAAGGGGAGGACACTGAAGCTTTCTTT
cdr3_aa: CASSQGEDTEAFF

v_call: TRBV5-1
clone_size: once
j_call: TRBJ2-7
d_call: -
cdr3_nt: TGCGCCAGCAGCTTGTTGGGGGCGGACGAGCAGTACTTC
cdr3_aa: CASSLLGADEQYF

v_call: TRBV5-6
clone_size: -
j_call: TRBJ2-6
d_call: -
cdr3_nt: TGTGCCAGCAGCTTTCAGTCTGCTGGGGCCAACGTCCTGACTTTC
cdr3_aa: CASSFQSAGANVLTF

v_call: TRBV3-1/TRBV3-2
clone_size: -
j_call: TRBJ1-5
d_call: -
cdr3_nt: TGTGCCAGCAGCCAAGAGGGGGGTCAGCCCCAGCATTTT
cdr3_aa: CASSQEGGQPQHF

v_call: TRBV2
clone_size: -
j_call: TRBJ2-2
d_call: TRBD1
cdr3_nt: TGTGCCAGCAGTTTGAACCAGGGGGCGGTCGGGGAGCTGTTTTTT
cdr3_aa: CASSLNQGAVGELFF

v_call: TRBV6-2/TRBV6-3
clone_size: -
j_call: TRBJ1-1
d_call: TRBD1
cdr3_nt: TGTGCCAGCAGTCCCGGGACAGGGTGGGCTTTCTTT
cdr3_aa: CASSPGTGWAFF

v_call: TRBV19
clone_size: -
j_call: TRBJ2-7
d_call: TRBD1
cdr3_nt: TGTGCCAGTAGTATCTCAGGGACAGGGGGCATCTACGAGCAGTACTTC
cdr3_aa: CASSISGTGGIYEQYF

v_call: TRBV19
clone_size: -
j_call: TRBJ1-4
d_call: -
cdr3_nt: TGTGCCAGTAGTTTCCGACTGACAACTAATGAAAAACTGTTTTTT
cdr3_aa: CASSFRLTTNEKLFF

v_call: TRBV3-1/TRBV3-2
clone_size: -
j_call: TRBJ1-5
d_call: -
cdr3_nt: TGTGCCAGCAGCCAAGGAGGGTATAGCAATCAGCCCCAGCATTTT
cdr3_aa: CASSQGGYSNQPQHF

v_call: TRBV29-1
clone_size: -
j_call: TRBJ2-3
d_call: TRBD2
cdr3_nt: TGCAGCGTTTCGGGACTAGCGGGGGTTAATACGCAGTATTTT
cdr3_aa: CSVSGLAGVNTQYF

v_call: TRBV28
clone_size: -
j_call: TRBJ2-1
d_call: TRBD1
cdr3_nt: TGTGCCAGCAGCCCACTCTCGGGACAGGGGACAACTTATGAGCAGTTCTTC
cdr3_aa: CASSPLSGQGTTYEQFF

v_call: TRBV4-2
clone_size: -
j_call: TRBJ2-3
d_call: -
cdr3_nt: TGTGCCAGCAGCCAAGCTCTTGGGGCCACAGATACGCAGTATTTT
cdr3_aa: CASSQALGATDTQYF

v_call: TRBV5-5
clone_size: -
j_call: TRBJ2-2
d_call: TRBD1
cdr3_nt: TGTGCCAGCAGCTTTGGAGCAGGGGGTTCCGGGGAGCTGTTTTTT
cdr3_aa: CASSFGAGGSGELFF

v_call: TRBV30
clone_size: once
j_call: TRBJ1-6
d_call: -
cdr3_nt: TGTGCCTGGAGTAGCCGTGGGGGGACCTCACCCCTCCACTTT
cdr3_aa: CAWSSRGGTSPLHF

v_call: TRBV7-9
clone_size: -
j_call: TRBJ1-3
d_call: -
cdr3_nt: TGTGCCAGCAGCTTAGCAGAATACTCCTCTGGAAACACCATATATTTT
cdr3_aa: CASSLAEYSSGNTIYF

v_call: TRBV4-1
clone_size: -
j_call: TRBJ2-1
d_call: TRBD2
cdr3_nt: TGCGCCAGCAGCCAAGCTAGCAGCGGGGGGGCCTCAAAGCAGTTCTTC
cdr3_aa: CASSQASSGGASKQFF

v_call: TRBV30
clone_size: -
j_call: TRBJ2-7
d_call: -
cdr3_nt: TGTGCCTGGAGTTCCTGGGCCCGGGGGAACGACGAGCAGTACTTC
cdr3_aa: CAWSSWARGNDEQYF